These 19 T cell receptor beta chains came from one sample sequenced in a study of blood T cell repertoires in COVID-19. Sequenced by immunoSEQ multiplex PCR; TCRdb stores in-frame clones only, minus some. The repertoire holds roughly 16,000 clones, with 65% to 90% as singletons. The sample consisted of peripheral blood. The source is a man aged 80 or over with active COVID-19.

The chain joins TRBV9 to TRBJ2-1, with 8 bases fitting TRBD2. This CDR3 region has 15 residues. CDR1 and CDR2 (germline): SGDLS, YYNGEE. V was clipped by 4 bases and J by 5 bases; unmatched bases: 8. CDR3 region: CASSPLSGNDNEQFF. CDR3 nucleotide sequence: TGTGCCAGCAGCCCGCTTAGCGGGAACGACAATGAGCAGTTCTTC.

The chain couples TRBV28 to TRBJ2-5, with D maybe TRBD2 (6 bases). V was clipped by 2 bases and J by 4 bases, with 11 bases between them. The CDR3 loop spans 14 amino acids. Germline CDR1 reads MDHEN; CDR2 reads SYDVKM. CDR3 amino acids: CASSLPRGRETQYF. The CDR3 DNA follows: TGTGCCAGCAGTTTACCGCGGGGCAGAGAGACCCAGTACTTC.

The CDR3 bases are TGCAGCGTTGTCGGGTCTAGCCTGGATCGGAACACCATATATTTT. It specifies CSVVGSSLDRNTIYF. The chain joins TRBV29-1 to TRBJ1-3; D remains ambiguous. From germline, CDR1 is SQVTM and CDR2 ANQGSEA. The V end lost 4 bases, the J end lost 7 bases, and 20 bases lay between the germline ends. This CDR3 has 15 residues.

The J gene is TRBJ2-2, the V gene TRBV2; possibly TRBD1 for D (7 bases). Germline V gene data show CDR1 as SNHLY and CDR2 as FYNNEI. The CDR3 contains 14 residues. V lost 8 bases and J lost 3, with 13 bases in between. In DNA form, the CDR3 reads TGTGCCAGCCACCGCGGGACAGACACCGGGGAGCTGTTTTTT. Residues: CASHRGTDTGELFF.

This rearrangement joins TRBV19 to TRBJ2-1, with TRBD2 identical over 10 bases. The junction had 5 bases not matched to a gene; V was cut back by 5 bases and J by 7 bases. The CDR3 is 14 amino acids. Germline V gives CDR1 LNHDA, CDR2 SQIVND (reference sequence). CDR3 amino acids: CASSLAGVSNEQFF. As DNA, the CDR3 is TGTGCCAGTAGTCTAGCGGGAGTGTCGAATGAGCAGTTCTTC. The whole variable domain, filled in from reference TRBV19 and TRBJ2-1, reads DGGITQSPKYLFRKEGQNVTLSCEQNLNHDAMYWYRQDPGQGLRLIYYSQIVNDFQKGDIAEGYSVSREKKESFPLTVTSAQKNPTAFYLCASSLAGVSNEQFFGPGTRLTVL.

V gene TRBV2 combines with J gene TRBJ2-3, with TRBD1 identical over 9 bases. The CDR3 covers 15 residues. V lost 2 bases and J lost 4; bases outside the gene matches: 4. The germline V gene encodes CDR1 SNHLY and CDR2 FYNNEI. CDR3: CASSETTGGADTQYF. In DNA, the CDR3 is TGTGCCAGCAGTGAAACGACAGGGGGGGCAGATACGCAGTATTTT.

This clone was observed a handful of times. The gene calls are TRBV10-3 and TRBJ1-4; tentatively, D is TRBD1 (5 bases). Between the trimmed V and J ends, which lost 3 bases and 1 base, there was a span of 9 bases. Germline V gives CDR1 ENHRY, CDR2 SYGVKD. The CDR3 has 15 amino acids. Written as DNA, the CDR3 is TGTGCCATCAGTGATGGCGGGGGAACTAATGAAAAACTGTTTTTT. As protein: CAISDGGGTNEKLFF.

This clone was recorded once. The gene calls are TRBV5-5 and TRBJ2-5; no definite D call. CDR1 and CDR2 (germline): SGHKS, YYEKEE (reference sequence). The CDR3 contains 15 residues. V was cut by 2 bases and J by 5 bases, with 16 bases left in between. This CDR3 is CASSLALFSWETQYF. CDR3 DNA: TGTGCCAGCAGCTTAGCTCTTTTCTCGTGGGAGACCCAGTACTTC.

This chain links TRBV3-1 (or the pseudogene TRBV3-2) with TRBJ2-1; 8 bases map to TRBD2. This CDR3 spans 12 amino acids. The J segment lost 10 bases and the V segment lost 1 base, leaving 0 bases of the junction unmatched. Germline assignment: CDR1 LGHDT and CDR2 YNNKEL (reference sequence). CDR3 region: CASSQGLAEQFF. CDR3 in DNA: TGTGCCAGCAGCCAAGGACTAGCGGAGCAGTTCTTC.

In this sample, this clone turned up a few times. The gene calls are TRBV4-1 and TRBJ1-6, with 7 bases aligning to TRBD1. Germline CDR1 and CDR2: MGHRA and YSYEKL. The CDR3 length is 14 residues. V lost 5 bases and J lost 7; bases outside the gene matches: 5. CDR3 sequence reads: CASSFDRVNSPLHF. The DNA for the CDR3 is TGCGCCAGCAGCTTCGACAGGGTGAATTCACCCCTCCACTTT.

The V gene is TRBV5-1, the J gene TRBJ2-7; 10 bases are shared with TRBD2. Germline lookup yields CDR1 SGHRS and CDR2 YFSETQ. CDR3 length equals 15 residues. Losses at the gene ends were 4 bases for V and 6 bases for J; bases not matched to a gene: 10. The CDR3 sequence: CASSLTSGMVAEQYF. The DNA for the CDR3 is TGCGCCAGCAGCCTTACTAGCGGGATGGTCGCCGAGCAGTACTTC.

A few counts support this clone. V gene TRBV6-1 combines with J gene TRBJ2-7, with D hard to call. Germline loops: CDR1 MNHNS, CDR2 SASEGT. With 1 base removed from V and 3 bases from J, the gap between germline ends came to 7 bases. This CDR3 spans 13 amino acids. CDR3 amino acids: CASSEGHLYEQYF. DNA for the CDR3: TGTGCCAGCAGTGAAGGACACCTCTACGAGCAGTACTTC.

The CDR3 region has the DNA TGTGCCAGCAGCACAACCCCGGGACAGGGCAACGAGCAGTACTTC. Translating it yields CASSTTPGQGNEQYF. J is TRBJ2-7 and V is TRBV9; 9 positions agree with TRBD1. This CDR3 has 15 residues. The germline CDR1 and CDR2 sequences are SGDLS and YYNGEE. The V and J ends lost 4 bases and 5 bases, in that order; junction bases with no gene match: 10.

This clone was detected only a few times. This chain uses TRBV19 with TRBJ2-3, with D perhaps TRBD2 (6 bases). V lost 5 bases, J lost 0 bases, and 9 bases lay in between. Germline CDR1 LNHDA, CDR2 SQIVND (reference sequence). The CDR3 covers 14 residues. For the CDR3, the DNA is TGTGCCAGTAGTCGCGCGGGAAGCACAGATACGCAGTATTTT. It encodes CASSRAGSTDTQYF.

V and J are TRBV27 and TRBJ1-5; perhaps TRBD1 as D (6 bases). This CDR3 spans 14 amino acids. The V end lost 3 bases, the J end lost 6 bases, and 12 bases lay between the germline ends. The germline V gene encodes CDR1 MNHEY and CDR2 SMNVEV (reference sequence). CDR3 in amino acids: CASSLVQGSQPQHF. The CDR3, as DNA: TGTGCCAGCAGTTTGGTCCAGGGGAGTCAGCCCCAGCATTTT.

The chain is built from TRBV19 and TRBJ1-1, with D unresolved. The CDR3 runs 14 residues. V dropped 3 bases and J dropped 2 bases, with 10 bases sitting between them. Germline lookup yields CDR1 LNHDA and CDR2 SQIVND (reference sequence). The CDR3 DNA reads TGTGCCAGTAGTATCGGAGACGGTAACACTGAAGCTTTCTTT. It codes for CASSIGDGNTEAFF.

This clone turned up a few times. This rearrangement joins TRBV6-2 or TRBV6-3 to TRBJ2-1; 9 bases are shared with TRBD2. The germline gives CDR1 MNHEY, CDR2 SVGEGT. This CDR3 has 17 residues. V shed 0 bases, J shed 3 bases, and the junction held 6 bases outside the gene matches. The CDR3 spells CASSYSPPSGIYNEQFF. DNA for the CDR3: TGTGCCAGCAGTTACTCCCCCCCTAGCGGGATCTACAATGAGCAGTTCTTC.

This clone has a single count. The V and J genes are TRBV7-5 and TRBJ1-1; the table's D call of TRBD1 was not tested on the DNA. TRBV7-5 constitutes a pseudogene. The CDR3 covers 14 residues. The CDR3 nucleotides are TGTGTCAGAAGCTTAAGACAGACGAACACTGAAGCTTTCTTT. Amino acids: CVRSLRQTNTEAFF.

This CDR3 reads CASRDRGLGQETQYF. CDR3 bases: TGTGCCAGCAGGGACAGGGGGCTAGGGCAAGAGACCCAGTACTTC. The chain joins TRBV2 to TRBJ2-5; TRBD1 matches at 11 bases. CDR1 and CDR2 (germline): SNHLY, FYNNEI. The CDR3 spans 15 residues. The junction had 5 bases not matched to a gene; V was cut back by 6 bases and J by 2 bases. The full variable domain, with the rest looked up from reference TRBV2 and TRBJ2-5, is EPEVTQTPSHQVTQMGQEVILRCVPISNHLYFYWYRQILGQKVEFLVSFYNNEISEKSEIFDDQFSVERPDGSNFTLKIRSTKLEDSAMYFCASRDRGLGQETQYFGPGTRLLVL.